This TCR beta chain came from a study of cytomegalovirus exposure and HLA in healthy donors listed by TCRdb under 2017. About the full investigation: In an earlier analysis of approximately 640 of the donors, 276 Gb of sequence data and 90 million to 120 million unique TCR beta sequences from some 170 million T cells were reported. An early release covering 500 to 750 HLA-typed donors comprised about 300 gigabases of sequencing data and 65 million to 100 million unique TCR sequences. Of the roughly 430 genotyped donors, approximately 82% fell in the genetic ancestry cluster associated with self-reported Caucasian donors. The study was designed to test whether signatures of past pathogen exposure could be identified by cataloging public T cell receptors. The study profiled the T cell repertoires of more than 500 subjects by immunosequencing and related them to cytomegalovirus serostatus. A separate validation cohort of 90 to 150 different subjects was used in addition to the roughly 670-subject first cohort. To predict cytomegalovirus infection status, the study combined high-throughput TCR immunosequencing, statistical association of individual TCRs with disease status, and machine learning. In a later analysis, previously published TCR beta repertoires from roughly 710 donors were re-analyzed and high-resolution HLA genotyping was added so that TCR occurrence patterns could be studied. The later analysis used no new phenotypic data to find candidate immune exposures, relying instead on TCR beta sequences and their occurrence across donors. To decide whether each TCR beta V gene segment behaved as functional or pseudogenic, an earlier analysis of fewer than 750 of the donors relied on high-throughput TCR beta sequencing. Donor age, sex, ethnicity and CMV serostatus were compiled alongside the repertoire data. A later genetic analysis took genome-wide SNP genotypes for about 55% of the roughly 700 donors and used that subset as a discovery cohort. Every discovery cohort repertoire had been produced on one sequencing platform. Class I and class II HLA loci were covered by the typing at four-digit resolution. Typing coverage varied by locus: roughly 620-640 donors for A, B, C, DRB1 and DQB1; under 550 for DQA1; about 600 for DPA1; roughly 450 for DPB1. Roughly five DR-DQ haplotypes were handled as single units for association and clustering, since linkage in the cohort was strong. On average, about 240,000 unique TCR beta nucleotide sequences were sequenced per donor among a few hundred genotyped donors of the cohort, with approximately 18% of those sequences being non-productive. Beyond this particular receptor, the publication reports: A group of highly shared sequence variants was considered likely to be a technical artifact of the sequencing pipeline. In both the original and validation cohorts, the classifier was reported to diagnose cytomegalovirus status with high specificity and sensitivity. A further reported finding was that TCR beta sequences accurately predicted the HLA-A and HLA-B alleles for most subjects in the first cohort. According to a later analysis, TCR association rates differed among HLA loci, with DRB1 alleles showing the most associated TCRs and HLA-C alleles showing the fewest. A later genetic analysis reported fewer N-insertions in productive TCRs among donors in an Asian-associated ancestry cluster than the roughly 620-donor mean. It was suggested by the authors that the approach could potentially be generalized to other disease states and immunological phenotypes. For the cohort, immune exposure information was limited to CMV serostatus. Three of the identified cytomegalovirus-associated TCR beta chains were confirmed in vitro to be specific for cytomegalovirus antigens. The 87-base-pair reads could not distinguish some IMGT-functional V segments, including TRBV6-2 and TRBV6-3, so those segments were excluded. Because some donors lacked HLA typing at each locus, the association tests relied only on the typed subset. The study listed 150 to 200 TCR beta chains as associated with cytomegalovirus. The earlier analysis of some 560 of the donors excluded seventeen rarely observed V segments, including chromosome 9 orphons, because counts were too low. A later analysis associated about 17,000 TCR beta sequences with specific HLA alleles at a false discovery rate of 0.05. V-gene and J-gene trimming of TCR beta chains was associated with a missense DCLRE1C variant in a later genetic analysis, and the association was replicated in an independent cohort. When HLA alleles, especially DR and DQ, strongly co-occurred, TCR associations were difficult to assign to individual alleles. Broadly in line with IMGT annotations, most TCR beta V segments showed up in productive rearrangements about 87% or about 30% of the time in an earlier analysis of approximately 640 of the donors. A later analysis found that most CMV-associated TCR beta chains appeared HLA-restricted, with HLA associations seemingly driven largely by CMV exposure. Linkage disequilibrium might explain the correlated functional status among segregating V segments, but an unknown experimental factor could not be ruled out. While some public TCRs were present in many individuals, most TCR sequences turned up only very rarely across donors. Roughly uniform sequencing depth across donors was assumed in presence/absence analyses, although this assumption may not hold. According to a later analysis, parvovirus B19, influenza, CMV and Epstein-Barr virus appeared linked to several top co-occurrence clusters. This cohort had only TCR beta chains sequenced, and the lack of alpha or paired-chain data limited which features could be detected. A later analysis found that HLA-associated TCR beta chains were more clonally expanded and had lower generation probabilities than equally common non-associated chains.

In total, fewer than 750 healthy bone marrow donors made up the cohort. All cohort members were sampled while nominally healthy, although unrecorded immune exposures were likely present. The donor was CMV seronegative and was included in the group of about 350 seronegative cohort members. Each donor provided a peripheral blood sample, and peripheral blood mononuclear cells were used for TCR beta sequencing. The Qiagen DNeasy Blood Extraction Kit was used to extract genomic DNA from the blood cell samples. Via the germline V gene, CDR1 is MNHNS and CDR2 SASEGT. V is pared back by 6 bases and J by 3 bases, with 15 bases lying between the germline termini. From the cysteine through the phenylalanine, the CDR3 covers 15 amino acids. Only the CDR3 portion is preserved as DNA: 45 bases, with reading frame beginning at the first base. Library method: the immunoSEQ multiplex PCR assay. The multiplex PCR relied on a mix of 60 forward primers for TCR Vbeta segments and 13 reverse primers for TCR Jbeta segments. The CDR3 region of rearranged TCR beta genes was amplified from genomic DNA with a multiplex PCR assay. On the Illumina HiSeq System, the amplified TCR beta libraries were sequenced as 87-base-pair reads. The authors' pipeline ran thus. A later analysis counted some 74 million unique TCR beta chains across the 500 to 850 repertoires, and some 11 million of these chains were shared by at least two donors. To remove PCR and sequencing errors, raw reads were error-corrected and collapsed into unique sequences using a nearest-neighbor algorithm that merged closely related sequences. CDR3 sequences were aligned to IMGT reference sequences to assign V, D and J gene segments. For a sequence to be retained, a match of at least six nucleotides to both a V gene segment and a J gene segment was required. Rearrangements were called productive when the CDR3 lacked stop codons and stayed in frame with V and J; all others were non-productive. Following IMGT convention, CDR3 was defined as the stretch from the second conserved V-encoded cysteine up to the conserved J-encoded phenylalanine. The earlier analysis of about 500 of the donors excluded sequences that lacked an unambiguous match to a single V gene segment. In an earlier analysis of roughly 500 of the donors, V segments were called functional above 56.7% productive rearrangements and were called segregating when the between-donor standard deviation exceeded 5%. To diagnose cytomegalovirus status from the catalog of TCR beta chain sequences, a statistical classification framework was built. A later analysis assigned V and J genes by comparing TCR nucleotide sequences with IMGT/GENE-DB human TR gene sequences. A later analysis assigned CDR3 sequences and most-parsimonious VDJ recombination scenarios with the TCRdist pipeline. In a later analysis, each TCR beta chain was defined by its CDR3 amino acid sequence together with its V-gene family, and reads lacking a unique V-gene family were excluded. In a later analysis, several hundred highly shared, low-generation-probability nucleotide sequences were removed to address suspected cross-contamination and a sequencing artifact. In a later analysis, a clonal expansion index was calculated for each public chain from normalized within-repertoire ranks of inferred template counts. Generation probabilities in a later analysis came from a VDJ recombination model fitted to out-of-frame rearrangements, and those results were checked against IGoR. A later analysis scored TCR-TCR, TCR-HLA and TCR-CMV co-occurrence with hypergeometric tests, applying a repertoire-size bias correction to TCR pairs. To estimate false discovery rates, a later analysis permuted the HLA or CMV assignments 20 times. In a later analysis, co-occurring TCRs were grouped using DBSCAN, and TCRdist sequence similarity was added for clustering within HLA-allele-positive subsets. Co-occurrence clustering excluded repertoires with fewer than 30,000 or more than 120,000 public chains, plus five with anomalous nucleotide sharing. TCRdb's version of the immuneACCESS table is confined to in-frame rearrangements and falls short of the full clone set. An unresolved V gene accounts for under half of the shortfall where checked; the remainder is of unknown origin. From that table come the V and J calls and clone size; the DNA was used to work out D and trimming. In all, the sample holds around 99,000 clones, and around 76% of those were seen once. The top ten clones comprise around 2.1% of the sample.

On this clone itself: Its antigen remains unidentified. No clone much larger than this one lies a single base away; base qualities are absent.

This TCR was sampled from a man aged 18 to 29 in good health and CMV-seronegative. The V and J segments used are TRBV6-1 and TRBJ2-1; possibly the D gene is TRBD2, per 6 matching bases. The sequencing input was PBMCs. The DNA is as follows: TGTGCCAGCAGCCAAGAGGGGACTCGCTACAATGAGCAGTTCTTC. Its coded protein is CASSQEGTRYNEQFF.